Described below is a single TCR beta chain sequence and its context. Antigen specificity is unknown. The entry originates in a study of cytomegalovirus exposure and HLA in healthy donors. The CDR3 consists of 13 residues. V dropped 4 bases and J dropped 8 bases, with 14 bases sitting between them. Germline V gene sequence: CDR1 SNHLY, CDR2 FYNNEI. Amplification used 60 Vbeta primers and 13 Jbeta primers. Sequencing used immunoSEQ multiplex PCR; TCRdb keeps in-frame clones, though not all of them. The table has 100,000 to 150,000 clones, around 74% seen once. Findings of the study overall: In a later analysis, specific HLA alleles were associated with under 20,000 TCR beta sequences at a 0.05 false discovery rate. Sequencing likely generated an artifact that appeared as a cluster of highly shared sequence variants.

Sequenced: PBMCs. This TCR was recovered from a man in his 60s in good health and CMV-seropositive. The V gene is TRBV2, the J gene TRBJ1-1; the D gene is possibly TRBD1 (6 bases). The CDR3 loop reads CASSATGTSEAFF. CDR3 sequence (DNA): TGTGCCAGCAGTGCGACAGGTACATCGGAAGCTTTCTTT. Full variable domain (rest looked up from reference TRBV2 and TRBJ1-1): EPEVTQTPSHQVTQMGQEVILRCVPISNHLYFYWYRQILGQKVEFLVSFYNNEISEKSEIFDDQFSVERPDGSNFTLKIRSTKLEDSAMYFCASSATGTSEAFFGQGTRLTVV.